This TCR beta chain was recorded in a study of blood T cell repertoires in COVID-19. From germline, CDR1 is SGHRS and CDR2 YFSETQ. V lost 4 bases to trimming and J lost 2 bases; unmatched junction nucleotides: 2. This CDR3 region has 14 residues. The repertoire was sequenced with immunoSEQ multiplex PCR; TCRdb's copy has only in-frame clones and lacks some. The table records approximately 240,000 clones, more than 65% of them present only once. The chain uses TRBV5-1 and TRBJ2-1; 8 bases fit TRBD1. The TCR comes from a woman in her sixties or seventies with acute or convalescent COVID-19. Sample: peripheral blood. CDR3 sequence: CASSRDRTYNEQFF. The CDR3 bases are TGCGCCAGCAGCCGGGACAGGACCTACAATGAGCAGTTCTTC.